These T cell receptor beta chains were read from a single sample in a study of cytomegalovirus exposure and HLA in healthy donors. Data came from immunoSEQ multiplex PCR; TCRdb stores just in-frame clones and leaves some out. The profile shows 150,000 to 200,000 clones, approximately 85% of them singletons. The sequenced sample consisted of PBMCs. Source of these receptors: a man between 18 and 35 years old in good health and CMV-seronegative. The CDR3 runs from the conserved cysteine through the conserved F or W. Each record gives: V gene, J gene, clone size, D gene, CDR3 protein, CDR3 DNA. D genes are given only for firm matches. Where a row states a size, it is once, few, many or the class of an expanded clone; other rows omit it.

>TRBV6-1|TRBJ2-3|NA|NA
CASSENKRLDTQYF
TGTGCCAGCAGTGAAAATAAAAGACTAGATACGCAGTATTTT
>TRBV10-1|TRBJ2-2|once|TRBD2
CASSEKRGLAGGELFF
TGCGCCAGCAGTGAGAAGAGGGGACTAGCGGGAGGGGAGCTGTTTTTT
>TRBV4-1|TRBJ2-4|NA|NA
CASSFPDRSFKNIQYF
TGCGCCAGCAGCTTTCCAGACAGGTCCTTTAAAAACATTCAGTACTTC
>TRBV29-1|TRBJ2-5|NA|NA
CSVAPTGIETQYF
TGCAGCGTAGCCCCCACAGGGATTGAGACCCAGTACTTC
>TRBV7-9|TRBJ2-1|few|NA
CASSLMGGGQFF
TGTGCCAGCAGCCTCATGGGAGGGGGGCAGTTCTTC
>TRBV11-2|TRBJ1-2|NA|NA
CASSLGQAWGYGYTF
TGTGCCAGCAGCTTAGGACAGGCTTGGGGCTATGGCTACACCTTC
>TRBV7-2|TRBJ2-3|NA|TRBD1
CASSIGGRSTDTQYF
TGTGCCAGCAGCATAGGGGGCAGGAGCACAGATACGCAGTATTTT
>TRBV5-1|TRBJ2-1|NA|TRBD2
CASSLGFGGSSYNEQFF
TGCGCCAGCAGCTTGGGTTTTGGCGGGAGCTCCTACAATGAGCAGTTCTTC
>TRBV7-9|TRBJ2-5|NA|TRBD1
CASSLTGQQETQYF
TGTGCCAGCAGCTTAACGGGACAGCAAGAGACCCAGTACTTC
>TRBV4-3|TRBJ2-5|NA|TRBD2
CASSQRRGGYQETQYF
TGCGCCAGCAGCCAGAGGCGGGGGGGGTACCAAGAGACCCAGTACTTC
>TRBV4-3|TRBJ2-1|NA|TRBD1
CASSQAGGDEQFF
TGCGCCAGCAGCCAAGCAGGGGGCGATGAGCAGTTCTTC
>TRBV29-1|TRBJ2-4|NA|NA
CSLGRGARGLVRAIAKNIQYF
TGCAGCCTCGGCCGGGGGGCTCGGGGGCTGGTTCGGGCAATAGCCAAAAACATTCAGTACTTC
>TRBV4-3|TRBJ2-1|NA|TRBD1
CASSQDPGQGVSYNEQFF
TGCGCCAGCAGCCAAGATCCGGGACAGGGGGTTTCTTACAATGAGCAGTTCTTC
>TRBV29-1|TRBJ1-5|NA|NA
CSVALNFDQPQHF
TGCAGCGTTGCATTGAACTTTGATCAGCCCCAGCATTTT
>TRBV7-2|TRBJ2-5|NA|TRBD2
CASNSVAGGQETQYF
TGTGCCAGCAACTCTGTAGCGGGGGGGCAGGAGACCCAGTACTTC
>TRBV18|TRBJ1-4|NA|TRBD1
CASSPGGTGANGLFF
TGTGCCAGCTCACCAGGAGGGACAGGGGCCAATGGGCTGTTTTTT
>TRBV28|TRBJ2-2|once|NA
CASSFSGELFF
TGTGCCAGCAGTTTCTCCGGGGAGCTGTTTTTT
>TRBV4-3|TRBJ1-2|NA|TRBD1
CASSHEQGNYGYTF
TGCGCCAGCAGCCACGAACAGGGGAACTATGGCTACACCTTC
>TRBV27|TRBJ2-7|NA|TRBD2
CASMRGLSSYEQYF
TGTGCCAGCATGCGGGGGTTAAGCTCCTACGAGCAGTACTTC
>TRBV11-2|TRBJ2-4|once|NA
CASSLDPSPYLAKNIQYF
TGTGCCAGCAGCTTAGATCCCAGTCCTTATCTAGCCAAAAACATTCAGTACTTC
>TRBV6-6|TRBJ1-2|medium-sized|NA
CASSSQGGGYGYTF
TGTGCCAGCAGTTCCCAGGGAGGGGGCTATGGCTACACCTTC
>TRBV10-3|TRBJ2-7|NA|NA
CAISDSTGYEQYF
TGTGCCATCAGTGACTCGACGGGGTACGAGCAGTACTTC
>TRBV9|TRBJ1-5|NA|NA
CASSPDGYSNQPQHF
TGTGCCAGCAGCCCCGACGGGTATAGCAATCAGCCCCAGCATTTT
>TRBV7-2|TRBJ1-6|NA|NA
CASSSLTTGPLPRLHF
TGTGCCAGCAGCTCACTTACGACAGGCCCACTCCCCCGCCTCCACTTT
>TRBV7-9|TRBJ2-1|NA|NA
CASRAFGGLNNEQFF
TGTGCCAGCAGAGCCTTCGGCGGACTAAACAATGAGCAGTTCTTC
>TRBV5-4|TRBJ2-7|NA|TRBD1
CASSLGGTAYEQYF
TGTGCCAGCAGCTTGGGGGGGACAGCCTACGAGCAGTACTTC
>TRBV7-2|TRBJ2-5|NA|NA
CASSLAGVQETQYF
TGTGCCAGCAGCTTAGCGGGAGTCCAGGAGACCCAGTACTTC
>TRBV10-2|TRBJ1-6|NA|NA
CASKTGVSPLHF
TGCGCCAGCAAGACAGGAGTGTCACCCCTCCACTTT
>TRBV21-1|TRBJ2-2|NA|NA
CASSLPGRTKNTGELFF
TGTGCCAGCAGCCTCCCTGGGCGGACAAAGAACACCGGGGAGCTGTTTTTT
>TRBV29-1|TRBJ2-7|NA|TRBD1
CSVDGSGQGGYEQYF
TGCAGCGTTGACGGTTCCGGACAGGGTGGCTACGAGCAGTACTTC
>TRBV9|TRBJ2-1|NA|NA
CARVVGRGSYNEQFF
TGTGCCAGGGTAGTTGGGCGGGGCTCCTACAATGAGCAGTTCTTC
>TRBV7-6|TRBJ2-7|NA|NA
CASSLAPLSPGKYDSYEQYF
TGTGCCAGCAGCTTAGCCCCCCTCTCTCCAGGGAAGTATGACTCCTACGAGCAGTACTTC
>TRBV5-5|TRBJ1-2|NA|TRBD1
CASSPGQGVYGYTF
TGTGCCAGCAGCCCAGGACAGGGGGTCTATGGCTACACCTTC
>TRBV19|TRBJ2-1|NA|TRBD2
CASITSGRNEQFF
TGTGCCAGTATCACTAGCGGGAGGAATGAGCAGTTCTTC
>TRBV30|TRBJ2-7|NA|NA
CAWGTTTYEQYF
TGTGCCTGGGGGACAACGACCTACGAGCAGTACTTC
>TRBV27|TRBJ2-2|NA|NA
CASRRGTNTGELFF
TGTGCCAGCAGAAGGGGAACGAACACCGGGGAGCTGTTTTTT
>TRBV7-2|TRBJ2-1|NA|NA
CASSQTRGAYNEQFF
TGTGCCAGCAGCCAGACCCGGGGAGCCTACAATGAGCAGTTCTTC
>TRBV27|TRBJ2-5|once|TRBD1
CASSFGTGAVETQYF
TGTGCCAGCAGTTTTGGGACAGGGGCGGTGGAGACCCAGTACTTC
>TRBV7-2|TRBJ1-6|NA|NA
CASSVSGIYNSPLHF
TGTGCCAGCAGCGTGTCAGGGATCTATAATTCACCCCTCCACTTT
>TRBV6-5|TRBJ1-1|NA|NA
CASSYSTAQGIEAFF
TGTGCCAGCAGTTACTCTACGGCACAGGGAATTGAAGCTTTCTTT
>TRBV4-3|TRBJ2-1|NA|TRBD2
CASSQVQVAGGSYNEQFF
TGCGCCAGCAGCCAAGTACAAGTAGCGGGAGGCTCCTACAATGAGCAGTTCTTC
>TRBV7-8|TRBJ2-5|NA|TRBD1
CASSPGTGGWETQYF
TGTGCCAGCAGCCCCGGGACAGGGGGTTGGGAGACCCAGTACTTC
>TRBV6-5|TRBJ2-7|NA|TRBD1
CASSRTGFYEQYF
TGTGCCAGCAGTCGGACAGGGTTCTACGAGCAGTACTTC
>TRBV7-7|TRBJ2-5|NA|NA
CASSLESLGTQYF
TGTGCTAGCAGCTTAGAGTCACTTGGGACCCAGTACTTC